Given below is one T cell receptor (beta chain) in context. The source of the sample is a study of blood T cell repertoires in COVID-19. Study as a whole: Italy, Spain and the United States were the sources of the convalescent and acute COVID-19 samples.

Germline V gene data show CDR1 as LGHDT and CDR2 as YNNKEL (reference sequence). The V and J ends lost 3 bases and 6 bases respectively, with 11 bases between them. This CDR3 is 13 amino acids long. Per the original methods: Counts of nucleated cells, estimated from reference gene primer amplification, were obtained. TCRdb's table, derived via immunoSEQ multiplex PCR, lists solely in-frame clones and lacks some. Clone size and V and J calls were adopted from that table, with D and trimming inferred from the DNA. The table shows some 61,000 clones, with roughly nine tenths occurring only once. This TCR came from a man aged 60-69 years with acute or convalescent COVID-19. Sequencing input: peripheral blood. The chain links TRBV3-1 (or the pseudogene TRBV3-2) to TRBJ1-1; D gene unclear. CDR3 region: CASSHGAGAEAFF. The CDR3 nucleotides read TGTGCCAGCAGCCACGGCGCCGGGGCTGAAGCTTTCTTT.